What follows are 11 T cell receptor beta chains derived from one specimen sequenced in a study of shared clonotypes between healthy human individuals. CD8 cells regarded as naive lacked CD45RO, were positively chosen for CCR7, and omitted terminally differentiated effector memory CD45RA+ cells. Clones were sequenced by immunoSEQ multiplex PCR, and TCRdb holds only the in-frame ones, with some missing. This sample has roughly 590,000 clones, with about 95% found just once. The material sequenced was naive CD8+ T cells sorted from blood. The receptor source for this set is a woman aged 25 to 39 in good health.

This clone appeared a single time. The V and J genes are TRBV5-6 and TRBJ1-2; TRBD1 matches at 7 bases. The germline CDR1 and CDR2 sequences are SGHDT and YYEEEE. With 4 bases clipped from V and 6 bases from J, the junction kept 24 bases outside the gene matches. The CDR3 extends over 19 amino acids. The CDR3 DNA reads as TGTGCCAGCAGCAAGGCCGGTAGGGGGCGGAACCCCCGTGGTGATGGCTACACCTTC. The encoded protein is CASSKAGRGRNPRGDGYTF. The variable domain in full, with the rest retrieved from reference TRBV5-6 and TRBJ1-2, is DAGVTQSPTHLIKTRGQQVTLRCSPKSGHDTVSWYQQALGQGPQFIFQYYEEEERQRGNFPDRFSGHQFPNYSSELNVNALLLGDSALYLCASSKAGRGRNPRGDGYTFGSGTRLTVV.

The chain carries TRBV4-1 and TRBJ2-7; the D call may be TRBD1 or TRBD2 (6 bases each). Trimming removed 0 bases from V and 4 bases from J, with 19 bases in between. This CDR3 spans 17 amino acids. Germline V gene data show CDR1 as MGHRA and CDR2 as YSYEKL. The CDR3 loop reads CASSQERGGRSIYEQYF. The CDR3, as DNA: TGCGCCAGCAGCCAAGAAAGAGGGGGGAGGTCTATATACGAGCAGTACTTC.

The chain recombines TRBV4-1 with TRBJ2-1; 9 nucleotides match TRBD2. The CDR3 sequence is 22 residues long. Germline V gene data show CDR1 as MGHRA and CDR2 as YSYEKL. V dropped 1 base and J dropped 2; count of bases not matched to a gene: 21. Here the CDR3 reads CASSQATTSGKTFRGAYNEQFF. In DNA form, the CDR3 reads TGCGCCAGCAGCCAAGCGACGACTAGCGGCAAAACTTTTCGGGGGGCCTACAATGAGCAGTTCTTC.

The rearrangement uses TRBV4-1 and TRBJ2-1; tentatively, D is TRBD2 (6 bases). From germline, CDR1 is MGHRA and CDR2 YSYEKL. The CDR3 is made up of 16 amino acids. The V and J ends lost 0 bases and 2 bases respectively, with 11 bases between them. The CDR3 DNA reads as TGCGCCAGCAGCCAAGAGCCTAGCGCTACCTACAATGAGCAGTTCTTC. Its translation: CASSQEPSATYNEQFF.

V gene TRBV6-6 combines with J gene TRBJ2-7, with 7 nucleotides matching TRBD2. The CDR3 has 13 amino acids. The V and J ends lost 5 bases and 3 bases, in that order; junction bases with no gene match: 4. The germline V gene has CDR1 MNHNY and CDR2 SVGAGI (reference sequence). CDR3 nucleotides: TGTGCCAGCAGTCAGCGGGGAAACTACGAGCAGTACTTC. Residues: CASSQRGNYEQYF.

The chain has TRBV27 and TRBJ2-5; 11 nucleotides agree with TRBD2. Matching the DNA end better, TRBJ2-7 makes the J call doubtful. This CDR3 has 16 amino acids. Germline values: CDR1 MNHEY, CDR2 SMNVEV (reference sequence). CDR3 amino acids: CASKGLADRNGYEQYF. As DNA, the CDR3 is TGTGCCAGCAAGGGACTAGCGGACCGTAATGGCTACGAGCAGTACTTC.

The CDR3 spells CASSLTGSQYEQYF. CDR3 DNA sequence: TGTGCCAGCAGTTTGACAGGGAGTCAGTACGAGCAGTACTTC. The chain uses TRBV27 and TRBJ2-7, with TRBD1 matching over 7 bases. The CDR3 loop spans 14 amino acids. J was trimmed by 4 bases and V by 3 bases; bases with no gene match: 6. CDR1 MNHEY and CDR2 SMNVEV come from the germline V gene (reference sequence).

The chain links TRBV23-1 to TRBJ1-3, with D possibly matching TRBD1 (5 bases). TRBV23-1 carries the ORF label, with uncertain function. The CDR3 contains 16 residues. V lost 0 bases to trimming and J lost 6 bases, with 15 bases between them. The CDR3 loop reads CASSQSLAGVKNTIYF. The CDR3 coding sequence is TGCGCCAGCAGTCAATCACTGGCGGGGGTGAAAAACACCATATATTTT.

V and J are TRBV7-9 and TRBJ2-1, with D perhaps TRBD2 (6 bases). The length of the CDR3 is 13 residues. Per the germline V gene, CDR1 is SEHNR and CDR2 is FQNEAQ (reference sequence). V was cut by 4 bases and J by 9 bases, with 13 bases left in between. The CDR3 DNA reads as TGTGCCAGCAGCTCCTTGGCGGGACTTGAGCAGTTCTTC. Amino acid sequence: CASSSLAGLEQFF.

V gene TRBV5-1 combines with J gene TRBJ2-3; D is uncertain. The CDR3 loop spans 13 amino acids. Deletions cut 1 base from V and 2 bases from J, with 5 bases between. CDR1 SGHRS and CDR2 YFSETQ come from the germline V gene. For the CDR3, the DNA is TGCGCCAGCAGCTTGACGATCACAGATACGCAGTATTTT. Translated, it gives CASSLTITDTQYF.

The chain carries TRBV28 and TRBJ1-5; D gene uncertain. Trimming removed 6 bases from V and 1 base from J, with 10 bases in between. CDR1 and CDR2 (germline): MDHEN, SYDVKM. The CDR3 covers 14 residues. The CDR3 DNA reads as TGTGCCAGCAGCCTCCTTTTAAGCAATCAGCCCCAGCATTTT. Protein: CASSLLLSNQPQHF.